The text below deals with one TCR beta chain. The entry originates in a study of T cell responses to AZD1222 COVID-19 vaccine. The CDR3 spans 17 residues. CDR1 and CDR2 (germline): SGHVS, FNYEAQ. Trimming pared 5 bases from V and 1 base from J, leaving 19 bases between. Repertoires were generated with immunoSEQ multiplex PCR, while TCRdb's copy carries only in-frame clones and drops some. The table lists about 85,000 clones, around 85% of them singletons. The TCR comes from an adult in good health. The V gene is TRBV7-6, the J gene TRBJ2-3, with D hard to call. The sequencing used peripheral blood, collected on day 0 of AZD1222 vaccination. Here the CDR3 reads CASSPRSPGGGTDTQYF. In DNA, the CDR3 is TGTGCCAGCAGCCCCCGGAGTCCGGGTGGGGGCACAGATACGCAGTATTTT.